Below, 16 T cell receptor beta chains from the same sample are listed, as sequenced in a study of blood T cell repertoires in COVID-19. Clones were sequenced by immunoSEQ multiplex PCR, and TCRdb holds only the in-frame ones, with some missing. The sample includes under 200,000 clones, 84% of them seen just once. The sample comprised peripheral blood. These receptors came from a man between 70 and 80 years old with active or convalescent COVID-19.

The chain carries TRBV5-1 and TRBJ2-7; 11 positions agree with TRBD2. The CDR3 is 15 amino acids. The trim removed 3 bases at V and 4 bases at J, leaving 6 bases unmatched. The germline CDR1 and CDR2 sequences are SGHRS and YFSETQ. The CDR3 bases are TGCGCCAGCAGCTATACCGGGACTAGCGGATACGAGCAGTACTTC. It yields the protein CASSYTGTSGYEQYF.

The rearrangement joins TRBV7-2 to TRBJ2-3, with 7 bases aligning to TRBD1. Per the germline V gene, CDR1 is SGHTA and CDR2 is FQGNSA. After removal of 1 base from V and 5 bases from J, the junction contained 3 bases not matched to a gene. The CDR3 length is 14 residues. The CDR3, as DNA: TGTGCCAGCAGCTTAGACAGGGGAATAGATACGCAGTATTTT. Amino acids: CASSLDRGIDTQYF.

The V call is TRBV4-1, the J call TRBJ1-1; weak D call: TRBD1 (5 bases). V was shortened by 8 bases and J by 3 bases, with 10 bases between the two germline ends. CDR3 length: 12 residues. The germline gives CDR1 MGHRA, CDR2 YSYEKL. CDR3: CASGADYTEAFF. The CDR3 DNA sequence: TGCGCCAGCGGGGCAGACTACACTGAAGCTTTCTTT.

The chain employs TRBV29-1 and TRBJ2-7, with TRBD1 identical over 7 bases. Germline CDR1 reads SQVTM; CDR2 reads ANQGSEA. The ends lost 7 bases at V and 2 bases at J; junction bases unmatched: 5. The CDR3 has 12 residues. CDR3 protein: CSGRQGPYEQYF. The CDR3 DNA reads TGCAGCGGGCGACAGGGCCCCTACGAGCAGTACTTC.

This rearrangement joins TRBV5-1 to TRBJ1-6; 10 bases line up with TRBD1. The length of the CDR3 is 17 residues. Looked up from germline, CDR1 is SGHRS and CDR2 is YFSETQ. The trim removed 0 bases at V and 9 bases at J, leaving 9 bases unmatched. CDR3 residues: CASSLGHGDRGSSPLHF. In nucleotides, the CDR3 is TGCGCCAGCAGCTTGGGGCACGGGGACAGGGGAAGTTCACCCCTCCACTTT. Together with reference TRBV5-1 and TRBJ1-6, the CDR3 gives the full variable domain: KAGVTQTPRYLIKTRGQQVTLSCSPISGHRSVSWYQQTPGQGLQFLFEYFSETQRNKGNFPGRFSGRQFSNSRSEMNVSTLELGDSALYLCASSLGHGDRGSSPLHFGNGTRLTVT.

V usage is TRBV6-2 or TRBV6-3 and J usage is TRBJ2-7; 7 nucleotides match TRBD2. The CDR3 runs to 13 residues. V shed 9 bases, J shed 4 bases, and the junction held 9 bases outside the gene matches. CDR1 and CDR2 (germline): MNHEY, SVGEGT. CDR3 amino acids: CASSGRHRYEQYF. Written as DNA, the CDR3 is TGTGCCAGTAGCGGGCGCCACAGGTACGAGCAGTACTTC.

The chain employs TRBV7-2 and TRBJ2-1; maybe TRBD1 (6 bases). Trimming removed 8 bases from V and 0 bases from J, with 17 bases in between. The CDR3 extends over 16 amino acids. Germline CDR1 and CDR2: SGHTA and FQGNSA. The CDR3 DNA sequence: TGTGCCAGCCGACCATCCGGGACACGCTCCTACAATGAGCAGTTCTTC. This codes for CASRPSGTRSYNEQFF.

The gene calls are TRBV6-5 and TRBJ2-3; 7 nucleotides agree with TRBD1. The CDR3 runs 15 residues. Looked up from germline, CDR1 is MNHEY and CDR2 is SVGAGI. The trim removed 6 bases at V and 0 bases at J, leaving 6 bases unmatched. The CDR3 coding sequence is TGTGCCAGCAGCAAGACAGGGCCCAGCACAGATACGCAGTATTTT. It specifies CASSKTGPSTDTQYF.

Here the CDR3 DNA reads TGTGCCAGCAGTTTATCCCCGACAGGATTAGGGAGCTACGAGCAGTACTTC. Residues: CASSLSPTGLGSYEQYF. This chain joins TRBV27 and TRBJ2-7, with a weak D call TRBD1 (6 bases). The germline V gene has CDR1 MNHEY and CDR2 SMNVEV (reference sequence). V lost 0 bases and J lost 3, with 18 bases in between. CDR3 length: 17 amino acids.

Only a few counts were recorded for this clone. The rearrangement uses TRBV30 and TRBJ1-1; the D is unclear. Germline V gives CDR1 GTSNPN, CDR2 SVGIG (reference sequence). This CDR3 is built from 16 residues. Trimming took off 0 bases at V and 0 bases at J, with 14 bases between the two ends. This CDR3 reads CAWSVPLGELNTEAFF. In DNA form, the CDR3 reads TGTGCCTGGAGTGTACCCCTGGGCGAATTGAACACTGAAGCTTTCTTT.

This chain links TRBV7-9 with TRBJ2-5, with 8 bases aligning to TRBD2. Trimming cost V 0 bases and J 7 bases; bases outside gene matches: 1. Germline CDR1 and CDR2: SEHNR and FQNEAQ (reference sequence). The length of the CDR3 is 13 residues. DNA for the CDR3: TGTGCCAGCAGCTTAGCCGGGAGGGGGACCCAGTACTTC. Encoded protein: CASSLAGRGTQYF.

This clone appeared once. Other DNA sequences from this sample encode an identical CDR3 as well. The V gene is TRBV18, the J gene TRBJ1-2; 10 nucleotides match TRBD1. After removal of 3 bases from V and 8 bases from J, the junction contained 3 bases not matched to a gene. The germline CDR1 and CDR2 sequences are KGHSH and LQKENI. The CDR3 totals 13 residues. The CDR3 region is CASSPTGGGGYTF. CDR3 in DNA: TGTGCCAGCTCACCGACAGGGGGCGGCGGCTACACCTTC.

CDR3: CASSQVRVNTGELFF. Here the CDR3 DNA reads TGTGCCAGCAGCCAAGTGAGGGTAAACACCGGGGAGCTGTTTTTT. The chain couples TRBV14 to TRBJ2-2; possible D gene TRBD2, 5 bases. The CDR3 sequence is 15 residues long. The V gene lost 1 base and the J gene lost 2 bases, with 8 bases spanning the gap. The germline V gene has CDR1 SGHDN and CDR2 FVKESK. The complete variable domain, with remaining parts taken from reference TRBV14 and TRBJ2-2, reads EAGVTQFPSHSVIEKGQTVTLRCDPISGHDNLYWYRRVMGKEIKFLLHFVKESKQDESGMPNNRFLAERTGGTYSTLKVQPAELEDSGVYFCASSQVRVNTGELFFGEGSRLTVL.

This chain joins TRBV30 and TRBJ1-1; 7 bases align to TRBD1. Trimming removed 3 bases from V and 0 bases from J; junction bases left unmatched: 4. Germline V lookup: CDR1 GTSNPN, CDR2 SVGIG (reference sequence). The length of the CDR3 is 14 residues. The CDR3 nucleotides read TGTGCCTGGAGGACAGGGCTAATGAACACTGAAGCTTTCTTT. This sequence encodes CAWRTGLMNTEAFF. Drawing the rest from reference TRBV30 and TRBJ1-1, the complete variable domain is SQTIHQWPATLVQPVGSPLSLECTVEGTSNPNLYWYRQAAGRGLQLLFYSVGIGQISSEVPQNLSASRPQDRQFILSSKKLLLSDSGFYLCAWRTGLMNTEAFFGQGTRLTVV.

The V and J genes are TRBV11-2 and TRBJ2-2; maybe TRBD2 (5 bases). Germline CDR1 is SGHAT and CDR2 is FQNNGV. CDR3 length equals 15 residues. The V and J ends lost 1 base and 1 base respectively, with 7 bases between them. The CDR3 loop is CASSLVRGNTGELFF. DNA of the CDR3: TGTGCCAGCAGCTTAGTTCGGGGGAACACCGGGGAGCTGTTTTTT.

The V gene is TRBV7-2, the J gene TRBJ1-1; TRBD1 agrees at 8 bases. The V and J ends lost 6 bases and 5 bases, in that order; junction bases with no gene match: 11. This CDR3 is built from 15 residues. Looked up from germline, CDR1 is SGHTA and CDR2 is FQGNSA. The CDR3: CASRPPRGPGTEAFF. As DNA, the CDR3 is TGTGCCAGCAGGCCCCCCAGGGGGCCCGGAACTGAAGCTTTCTTT.